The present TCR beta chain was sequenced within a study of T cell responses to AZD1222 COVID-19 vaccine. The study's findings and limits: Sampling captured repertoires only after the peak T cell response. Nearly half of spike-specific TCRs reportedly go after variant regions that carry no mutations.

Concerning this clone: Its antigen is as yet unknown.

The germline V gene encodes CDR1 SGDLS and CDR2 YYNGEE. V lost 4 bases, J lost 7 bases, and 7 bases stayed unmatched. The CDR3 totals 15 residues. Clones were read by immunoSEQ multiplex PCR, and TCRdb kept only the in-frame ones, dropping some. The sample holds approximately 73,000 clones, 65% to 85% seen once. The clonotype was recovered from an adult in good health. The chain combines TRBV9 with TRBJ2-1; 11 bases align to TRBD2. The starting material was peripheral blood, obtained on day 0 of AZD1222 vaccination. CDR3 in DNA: TGTGCCAGCAGCCCCCGAACTAGCGGGGGAAATGAGCAGTTCTTC. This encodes CASSPRTSGGNEQFF.